Listed below are T cell receptor beta chains from one sample, sequenced in a study of cytomegalovirus exposure and HLA in healthy donors. Sequencing used immunoSEQ multiplex PCR; TCRdb keeps in-frame clones, though not all of them. The sample lists 95,000 to 150,000 clones, 15% occurring once. Sequencing used PBMCs. Receptors originate from a young woman in good health and CMV-seronegative. Both conserved end residues are part of each CDR3. A D gene is named only where the DNA matches it firmly. A row's size may be missing; if present it is once, few, many or a size class.

len | j_gene | v_gene | abundance | d_gene | CDR3nt | CDR3aa
16 | TRBJ2-1 | TRBV4-2 | few | TRBD1 | TGTGCCAGCAGCCAACTTACAGGGGGCTCCTACAATGAGCAGTTCTTC | CASSQLTGGSYNEQFF
15 | TRBJ2-5 | TRBV6-1 | NA | NA | TGTGCCAGCAGTGAACGAGGGACGGGGAGGGAGACCCAGTACTTC | CASSERGTGRETQYF
15 | TRBJ1-1 | TRBV5-8 | few | NA | TGTGCCAGCAGCTTGGTTGGAGGGCTGAACACTGAAGCTTTCTTT | CASSLVGGLNTEAFF
14 | TRBJ1-2 | TRBV28 | few | NA | TGTGCCAGCAGTTTATTCGGGTCAGCCTATGGCTACACCTTC | CASSLFGSAYGYTF
13 | TRBJ1-2 | TRBV11-2 | NA | NA | TGTGCCAGCAGCTTACTATCCAACTATGGCTACACCTTC | CASSLLSNYGYTF
14 | TRBJ1-5 | TRBV6-5 | few | NA | TGTGCCAGCAGCCGCGCCGCCCCCAATCAGCCCCAGCATTTT | CASSRAAPNQPQHF
12 | TRBJ1-4 | TRBV4-1 | NA | NA | TGCGCCAGCAGCCCAGGTTTTGAAAAACTGTTTTTT | CASSPGFEKLFF
15 | TRBJ2-5 | TRBV7-2 | NA | NA | TGTGCCAGCAGCTTAGCGCTCGGGGGACGGGAGACCCAGTACTTC | CASSLALGGRETQYF
14 | TRBJ1-5 | TRBV13 | NA | NA | TGTGCCAGCAGGAATGGGGCTCTCAATCAGCCCCAGCATTTT | CASRNGALNQPQHF
13 | TRBJ1-2 | TRBV18 | NA | NA | TGTGCCAGCTCGCTAGAAACTACGGAGGGCTACACCTTC | CASSLETTEGYTF
14 | TRBJ1-2 | TRBV9 | NA | NA | TGTGCCAGCACCCGGGACAACCATAACTATGGCTACACCTTC | CASTRDNHNYGYTF
14 | TRBJ1-1 | TRBV6-1 | NA | NA | TGTGCCAGCAGTGAAGTGGGGGCGAACACTGAAGCTTTCTTT | CASSEVGANTEAFF
16 | TRBJ2-3 | TRBV15 | few | NA | TGTGCCACCAGCAGAGATCGGGGCCTGACAGGAGATACGCAGTATTTT | CATSRDRGLTGDTQYF
13 | TRBJ1-2 | TRBV7-8 | few | NA | TGTGCCAGCAGGGACGGTGGGGGGGGAGGCTACACCTTC | CASRDGGGGGYTF
15 | TRBJ1-2 | TRBV25-1 | few | NA | TGTGCCAGCACCGGAAATAGTAAGGGGGGGCATGGCTACACCTTC | CASTGNSKGGHGYTF
15 | TRBJ1-2 | TRBV14 | NA | NA | TGTGCCAGCAGCCAAACCCCTACCAGGAACTATGGCTACACCTTC | CASSQTPTRNYGYTF
16 | TRBJ1-1 | TRBV12-5 | few | NA | TGTGCTAGTGGTCTAAGGGTGGGAGGGGTTAACACTGAAGCTTTCTTT | CASGLRVGGVNTEAFF
16 | TRBJ1-6 | TRBV27 | NA | TRBD1 | TGTGCCAGCAGTCCTGGGACAGGGAGCCTCAATTCACCCCTCCACTTT | CASSPGTGSLNSPLHF
16 | TRBJ1-3 | TRBV2 | few | NA | TGTGCCAGCAGTGAGATGACGGGTGCCTCTGGAAACACCATATATTTT | CASSEMTGASGNTIYF
15 | TRBJ1-5 | TRBV7-2 | NA | TRBD1 | TGTGCCAGCAGCTGGACAGGGGCGGGGAATCAGCCCCAGCATTTT | CASSWTGAGNQPQHF
15 | TRBJ2-1 | TRBV5-1 | NA | NA | TGCGCCAGCAGCTTCTACGAGAGCTCCTACAATGAGCAGTTCTTC | CASSFYESSYNEQFF
15 | TRBJ2-1 | TRBV6-6 | NA | NA | TGTGCCAGCAGGACAACAGGAGATTCCTACAATGAGCAGTTCTTC | CASRTTGDSYNEQFF
15 | TRBJ2-7 | TRBV4-1 | few | TRBD2 | TGCGCCAGCAGCCAAGATAGGGGAGGGCCCTACGAGCAGTACTTC | CASSQDRGGPYEQYF
15 | TRBJ1-5 | TRBV5-1 | NA | NA | TGCGCCAGCAGCGTCGGAGACAGTCCCTATCAGCCCCAGCATTTT | CASSVGDSPYQPQHF
15 | TRBJ2-2 | TRBV9 | few | TRBD2 | TGTGCCAGCAGCGGCGGACTAGCGGGAACCGGGGAGCTGTTTTTT | CASSGGLAGTGELFF
15 | TRBJ1-5 | TRBV10-1 | NA | NA | TGCGCCAGCAGCCGGGGGGCTCGCAATTATCAGCCCCAGCATTTT | CASSRGARNYQPQHF
18 | TRBJ2-7 | TRBV5-6 | NA | NA | TGTGCCAGCAGCTTGGTAGGGGGAACTAGCGTTCTTGCCTACGAGCAGTACTTC | CASSLVGGTSVLAYEQYF
14 | TRBJ1-5 | TRBV15 | few | NA | TGTGCCACCAGCAGAGATGGCAGGGGTCAGCCCCAGCATTTT | CATSRDGRGQPQHF
18 | TRBJ2-2 | TRBV16 | NA | TRBD2 | TGTGCCAGCAGCCTCGCGGGACTAGCGGGGGGTAACACCGGGGAGCTGTTTTTT | CASSLAGLAGGNTGELFF
16 | TRBJ2-1 | TRBV5-4 | few | TRBD2 | TGTGCCAGCAGCATCGGGACTAGCGGGGCCTACAATGAGCAGTTCTTC | CASSIGTSGAYNEQFF
12 | TRBJ2-7 | TRBV6-6 | NA | TRBD1 | TGTGCCAGCAGTCGCGACAGGGACGAGCAGTACTTC | CASSRDRDEQYF
14 | TRBJ2-5 | TRBV7-9 | few | NA | TGTGCCAGCAGACCTCAGGGTTCCCAAGAGACCCAGTACTTC | CASRPQGSQETQYF
15 | TRBJ1-3 | TRBV30 | few | NA | TGTGCCTGCGTGGACCAGGGTAGGGCTGGAAACACCATATATTTT | CACVDQGRAGNTIYF
14 | TRBJ1-5 | TRBV5-7 | few | TRBD1 | TGTGCCAGCAGCTTGGGGCGCGCAGGGGGGCCCCAGCATTTT | CASSLGRAGGPQHF
16 | TRBJ2-7 | TRBV4-2 | few | TRBD1 | TGTGCCAGCAGCTTGGGGGACAGGGATTTCTCCTACGAGCAGTACTTC | CASSLGDRDFSYEQYF
16 | TRBJ1-6 | TRBV7-3 | few | NA | TGTGCCAGCAGCTTACTCCCACCCGGAGGGAATTCACCCCTCCACTTT | CASSLLPPGGNSPLHF